This TCR beta chain came from a study of T-cell reconstitution after alpha-beta-depleted transplantation in children. Findings of the study overall: Surviving recipient T cells and thymic progenitors underlay high day-60 TCRbeta diversity in some patients. Reportedly, alpha-beta T cells present about two months post-transplant originated from several hundred expanded clones of graft origin. Newly produced T cells mostly accounted for T-cell counts and diversity one year post-transplant.

A library of TCRbeta sequences, prepared with unique molecular identifiers, was generated. TCRdb recomputed calls from the PCR reads with MiXCR, one row per CDR3 protein. The data show a few hundred thousand distinct CDR3 sequences, more than 9% seen once. Germline V gene sequence: CDR1 SNHLY, CDR2 FYNNEI. The germline V and J ends were trimmed by 8 bases and 1 base, with 14 bases remaining between them. The CDR3 covers 14 residues. This clonotype was seen repeatedly, ten times or more. The antigen remains unidentified. The V and J genes are TRBV2 and TRBJ1-1, with D possibly being TRBD1 (6 bases). This TCR was sampled from a male patient between 2 and 9 years old who had a stem cell transplant for chronic granulomatous disease, so the T cells may come from the graft donor. This sample comprised peripheral blood, obtained 180 days after TCRalphabeta/CD19-depleted stem cell transplant. CDR3 in amino acids: CASSWDTPNTEAFF. The CDR3, as DNA: TGTGCCAGCTCTTGGGACACCCCGAACACTGAAGCTTTCTTT. The entire variable domain, with the rest obtained from reference TRBV2 and TRBJ1-1, is as follows: EPEVTQTPSHQVTQMGQEVILRCVPISNHLYFYWYRQILGQKVEFLVSFYNNEISEKSEIFDDQFSVERPDGSNFTLKIRSTKLEDSAMYFCASSWDTPNTEAFFGQGTRLTVV.